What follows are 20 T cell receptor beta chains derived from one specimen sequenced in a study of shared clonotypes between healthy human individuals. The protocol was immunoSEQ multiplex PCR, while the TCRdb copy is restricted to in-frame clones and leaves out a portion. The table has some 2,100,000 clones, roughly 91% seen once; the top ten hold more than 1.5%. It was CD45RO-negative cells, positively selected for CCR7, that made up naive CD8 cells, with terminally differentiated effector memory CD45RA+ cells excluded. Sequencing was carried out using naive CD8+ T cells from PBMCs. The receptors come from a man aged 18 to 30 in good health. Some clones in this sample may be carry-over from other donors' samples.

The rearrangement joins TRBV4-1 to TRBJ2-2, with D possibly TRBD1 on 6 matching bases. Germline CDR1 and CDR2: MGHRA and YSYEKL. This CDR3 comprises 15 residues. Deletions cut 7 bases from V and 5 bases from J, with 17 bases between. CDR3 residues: CASTLWAGETGELFF. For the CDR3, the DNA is TGCGCCAGCACTCTCTGGGCAGGGGAAACCGGGGAGCTGTTTTTT.

CDR3 sequence (DNA): TGTGCCAGCAGCGAACGGACTTACCTCGCGAACACCGGGGAGCTGTTTTTT. Encoded protein: CASSERTYLANTGELFF. V gene TRBV5-4 combines with J gene TRBJ2-2; TRBD2 is a possible D gene (5 bases). V was shortened by 4 bases and J by 0 bases, with 16 bases between the two germline ends. Germline CDR1 and CDR2: SGHNT and YYREEE (reference sequence). CDR3 length equals 17 residues.

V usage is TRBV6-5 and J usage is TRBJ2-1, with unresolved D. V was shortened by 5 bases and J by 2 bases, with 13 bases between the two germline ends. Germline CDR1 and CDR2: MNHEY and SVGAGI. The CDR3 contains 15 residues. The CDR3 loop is CASSPGRKAYNEQFF. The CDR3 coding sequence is TGTGCCAGCAGTCCCGGGCGGAAAGCCTACAATGAGCAGTTCTTC.

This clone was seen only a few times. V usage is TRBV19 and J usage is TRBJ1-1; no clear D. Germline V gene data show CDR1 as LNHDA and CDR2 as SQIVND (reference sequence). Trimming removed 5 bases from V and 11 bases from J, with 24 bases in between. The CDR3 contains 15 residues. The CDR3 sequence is CASSLSASGGVEAFF. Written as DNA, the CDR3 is TGTGCCAGTAGTTTATCAGCATCTGGAGGTGTAGAGGCTTTCTTT.

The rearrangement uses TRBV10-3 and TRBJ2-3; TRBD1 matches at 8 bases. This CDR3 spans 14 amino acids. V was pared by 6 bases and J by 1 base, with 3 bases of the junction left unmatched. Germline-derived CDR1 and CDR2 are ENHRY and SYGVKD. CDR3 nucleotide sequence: TGTGCCATCAGAGAGACAGGGGGCACAGATACGCAGTATTTT. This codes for CAIRETGGTDTQYF.

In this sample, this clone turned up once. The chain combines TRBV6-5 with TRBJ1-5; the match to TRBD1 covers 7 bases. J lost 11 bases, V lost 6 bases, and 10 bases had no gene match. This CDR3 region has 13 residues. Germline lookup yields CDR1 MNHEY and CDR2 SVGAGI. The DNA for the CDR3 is TGTGCCAGCAGGGCAGGGACAGACTGGGCCCAGCATTTT. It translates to CASRAGTDWAQHF.

In DNA, the CDR3 is TGTGCCAGCAGTGCAACGACAGGGATGACTGAAGCTTTCTTT. Protein sequence: CASSATTGMTEAFF. This chain connects TRBV6-6 to TRBJ1-1, with TRBD1 matching 7 bases. The CDR3 length is 14 residues. Trimming removed 5 bases from V and 5 bases from J; junction bases left unmatched: 8. Germline V gene lookup returns CDR1 MNHNY and CDR2 SVGAGI (reference sequence).

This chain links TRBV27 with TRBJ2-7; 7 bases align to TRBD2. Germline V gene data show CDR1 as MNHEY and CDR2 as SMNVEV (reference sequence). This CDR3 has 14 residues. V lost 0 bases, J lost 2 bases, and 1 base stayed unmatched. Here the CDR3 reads CASSLSGLPYEQYF. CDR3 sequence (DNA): TGTGCCAGCAGTTTATCGGGACTACCCTACGAGCAGTACTTC.

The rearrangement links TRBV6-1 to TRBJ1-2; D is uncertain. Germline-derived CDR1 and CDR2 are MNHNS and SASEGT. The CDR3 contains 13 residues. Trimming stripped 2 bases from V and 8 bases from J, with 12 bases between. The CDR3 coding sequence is TGTGCCAGCAGTGAACCGCTCGATGGCGGCTACACCTTC. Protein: CASSEPLDGGYTF.

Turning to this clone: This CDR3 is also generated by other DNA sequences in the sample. Here the CDR3 DNA reads TGTGCCAGCAGCCTATCCGGGACAACCTACGAGCAGTACTTC. Its protein product is CASSLSGTTYEQYF. The rearrangement uses TRBV27 and TRBJ2-7, with D possibly TRBD1 on 6 matching bases. CDR1 MNHEY and CDR2 SMNVEV come from the germline V gene (reference sequence). The CDR3 has 14 residues. V shed 6 bases and J shed 2 bases, with 14 bases lying between them.

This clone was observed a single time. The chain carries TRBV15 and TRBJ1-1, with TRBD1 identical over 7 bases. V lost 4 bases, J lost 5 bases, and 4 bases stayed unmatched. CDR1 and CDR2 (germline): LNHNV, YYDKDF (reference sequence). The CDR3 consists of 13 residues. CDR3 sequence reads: CATSNDRVTEAFF. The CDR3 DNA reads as TGTGCCACCAGCAACGACAGGGTGACTGAAGCTTTCTTT.

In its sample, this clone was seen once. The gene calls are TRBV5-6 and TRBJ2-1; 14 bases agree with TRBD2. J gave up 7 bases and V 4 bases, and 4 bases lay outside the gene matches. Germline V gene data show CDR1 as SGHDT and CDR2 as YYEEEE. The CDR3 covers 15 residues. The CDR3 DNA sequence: TGTGCCAGCAGCCCGACTAGCGGGAGGGGGAATGAGCAGTTCTTC. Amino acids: CASSPTSGRGNEQFF.

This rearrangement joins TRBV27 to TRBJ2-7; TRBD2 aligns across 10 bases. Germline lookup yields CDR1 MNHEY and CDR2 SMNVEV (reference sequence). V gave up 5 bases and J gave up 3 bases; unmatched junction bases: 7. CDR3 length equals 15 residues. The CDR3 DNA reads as TGTGCCAGCAGTCCTCTGCCTAGCGGGAGCTACGAGCAGTACTTC. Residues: CASSPLPSGSYEQYF.

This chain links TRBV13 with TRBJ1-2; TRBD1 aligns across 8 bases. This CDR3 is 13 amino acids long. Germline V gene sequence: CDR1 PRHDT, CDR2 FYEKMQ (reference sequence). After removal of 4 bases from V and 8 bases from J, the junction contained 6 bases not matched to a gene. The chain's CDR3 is CASSSTGGGGYTF. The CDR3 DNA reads TGTGCCAGCAGCTCCACAGGGGGAGGAGGCTACACCTTC.

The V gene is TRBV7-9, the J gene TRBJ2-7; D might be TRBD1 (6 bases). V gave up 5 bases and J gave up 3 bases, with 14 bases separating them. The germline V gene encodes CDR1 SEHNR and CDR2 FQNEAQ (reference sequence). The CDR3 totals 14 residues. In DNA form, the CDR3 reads TGTGCCAGCAGCGGGTCCGGGACACTCTACGAGCAGTACTTC. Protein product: CASSGSGTLYEQYF.

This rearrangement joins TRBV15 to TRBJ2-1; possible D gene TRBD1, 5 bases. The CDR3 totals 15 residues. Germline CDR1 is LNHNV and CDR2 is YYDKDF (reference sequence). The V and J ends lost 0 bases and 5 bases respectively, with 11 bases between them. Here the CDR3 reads CATSREEGDDNEQFF. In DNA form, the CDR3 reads TGTGCCACCAGCAGAGAGGAAGGGGATGACAATGAGCAGTTCTTC.

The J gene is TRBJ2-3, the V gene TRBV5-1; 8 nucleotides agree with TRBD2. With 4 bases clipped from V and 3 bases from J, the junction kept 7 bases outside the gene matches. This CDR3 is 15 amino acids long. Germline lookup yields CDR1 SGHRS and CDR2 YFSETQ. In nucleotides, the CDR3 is TGCGCCAGCAGCCGCCAGCGGGAGAGGACAGATACGCAGTATTTT. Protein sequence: CASSRQRERTDTQYF.

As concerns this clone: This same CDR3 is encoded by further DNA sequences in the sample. In DNA form, the CDR3 reads TGTGCCAGCAGTTTGGTCAGGGGTAACTATGGCTACACCTTC. This encodes CASSLVRGNYGYTF. This chain uses TRBV28 with TRBJ1-2; the D gene is possibly TRBD1 (6 bases). CDR1 is MDHEN and CDR2 is SYDVKM in the germline V gene. With 3 bases removed from V and 1 base from J, the gap between germline ends came to 9 bases. This CDR3 is 14 amino acids long.

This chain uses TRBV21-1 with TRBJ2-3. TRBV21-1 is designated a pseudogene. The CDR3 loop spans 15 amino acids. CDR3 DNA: TGTGCCAGCAGAATAACAGAGACTAGCACAGATACGCAGTATTTT. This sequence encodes CASRITETSTDTQYF.

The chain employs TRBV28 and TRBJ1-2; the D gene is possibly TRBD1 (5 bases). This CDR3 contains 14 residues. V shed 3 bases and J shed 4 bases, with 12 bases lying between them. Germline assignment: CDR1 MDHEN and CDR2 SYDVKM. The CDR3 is CASSFQGLGYGYTF. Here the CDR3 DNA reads TGTGCCAGCAGTTTTCAGGGCCTCGGCTATGGCTACACCTTC.